One and the same sample provided the 20 T cell receptor beta chains below, sequenced in a study of OX40 agonist ivuxolimab in advanced cancers. Libraries were made using the immunoSEQ multiplex PCR assay. TCRdb's version of the immuneACCESS table is confined to in-frame rearrangements and falls short of the full clone set. An unresolved V gene accounts for under half of the shortfall where checked; the remainder is of unknown origin. Within this sample are some 67,000 clones, with approximately 90% of them counted one time only. The top ten constitute over 0.25% of the sample. The sequences come from CD4+ or CD8+ T cells sorted from blood, collected in a trial of the OX40 agonist ivuxolimab. All receptors derive from an adult with an advanced solid tumor such as melanoma, head and neck, liver or kidney cancer.

The V and J genes are TRBV6-6 and TRBJ1-1; D not certain. The germline gives CDR1 MNHNY, CDR2 SVGAGI (reference sequence). The V end lost 6 bases, the J end lost 1 base, and 9 bases lay between the germline ends. CDR3 length: 13 residues. CDR3 DNA: TGTGCCAGCAGACCCCCTACGAACACTGAAGCTTTCTTT. Residues: CASRPPTNTEAFF.

Only one count was recorded for this clone. This CDR3 is CASSQEGDRNTGELFF. CDR3 coding DNA: TGTGCCAGCAGCCAAGAAGGGGACAGGAACACCGGGGAGCTGTTTTTT. V usage is TRBV4-2 and J usage is TRBJ2-2, with 7 bases identical to TRBD1. Germline CDR1 and CDR2: LGHNA and YNFKEQ. Losses at the gene ends were 0 bases for V and 1 base for J; bases not matched to a gene: 2. The CDR3 sequence is 16 residues long.

V usage is TRBV7-8 and J usage is TRBJ1-5, with D unclear. The germline CDR1 and CDR2 sequences are SGHVS and FQNEAQ. V was shortened by 5 bases and J by 11 bases, with 16 bases between the two germline ends. This CDR3 is built from 13 residues. CDR3: CASSPGPIGSQHF. As DNA, the CDR3 is TGTGCCAGCAGCCCCGGTCCCATCGGCTCCCAGCATTTT. Complete variable domain (other parts from reference TRBV7-8 and TRBJ1-5): GAGVSQSPRYKVAKRGQDVALRCDPISGHVSLFWYQQALGQGPEFLTYFQNEAQLDKSGLPSDRFFAERPEGSVSTLKIQRTQQEDSAVYLCASSPGPIGSQHFGDGTRLSIL.

The rearrangement uses TRBV15 and TRBJ2-1; D is undetermined. The V gene's germline CDR1 is LNHNV and CDR2 YYDKDF (reference sequence). The CDR3 runs 18 residues. The ends were cut back, 5 bases at V and 5 bases at J, with 25 bases in the middle. CDR3 in amino acids: CATSLDSIWLAYNNEQFF. The CDR3 DNA reads as TGTGCCACCAGCCTCGATTCGATCTGGCTGGCCTATAACAATGAGCAGTTCTTC.

The J gene is TRBJ1-2, the V gene TRBV27; the D gene is possibly TRBD1 (6 bases). The V gene lost 2 bases and the J gene lost 4 bases, with 8 bases spanning the gap. The CDR3 has 13 amino acids. Germline lookup yields CDR1 MNHEY and CDR2 SMNVEV (reference sequence). CDR3 coding DNA: TGTGCCAGCAGTTTAGGGGGCCGCTATGGCTACACCTTC. It yields the protein CASSLGGRYGYTF.

The chain recombines TRBV10-3 with TRBJ1-1, with D maybe TRBD1 (6 bases). V shed 4 bases and J shed 3 bases, with 12 bases lying between them. CDR3 length: 14 residues. The germline V gene has CDR1 ENHRY and CDR2 SYGVKD. The CDR3 DNA reads as TGTGCCATCAGTGCCGGACAGTCCTACACTGAAGCTTTCTTT. This sequence encodes CAISAGQSYTEAFF.

V gene TRBV28 combines with J gene TRBJ2-1; D unclear. Germline V gives CDR1 MDHEN, CDR2 SYDVKM. Trimming stripped 5 bases from V and 12 bases from J, with 29 bases between. This CDR3 comprises 17 residues. CDR3 DNA: TGTGCCAGCAGTCCTTATCTGACAAGGTTGGCGACGGGTGGGCAGTTCTTC. Amino acids: CASSPYLTRLATGGQFF.

This clone was recorded a few times. CDR3: CASSPGDRLNTEAFF. DNA for the CDR3: TGTGCCAGCAGCCCCGGGGACAGGCTAAACACTGAAGCTTTCTTT. This sequence joins TRBV9 and TRBJ1-1; TRBD1 aligns across 8 bases. Per the germline V gene, CDR1 is SGDLS and CDR2 is YYNGEE. This CDR3 region has 15 residues. The V gene end was trimmed by 4 bases and the J gene end by 2 bases; junction bases not matched to a gene: 7.

The CDR3 bases are TGTGCCAGCAGTTATCGCGGACTAGCGGGAGCAGATACGCAGTATTTT. Protein: CASSYRGLAGADTQYF. J is TRBJ2-3 and V is TRBV6-5; TRBD2 agrees at 13 bases. The CDR3 extends over 16 amino acids. The V gene's germline CDR1 is MNHEY and CDR2 SVGAGI. V lost 3 bases to trimming and J lost 4 bases; unmatched junction nucleotides: 4.

The V call is TRBV5-4, the J call TRBJ2-7, with TRBD2 identical over 9 bases. The CDR3 consists of 16 residues. CDR1 SGHNT and CDR2 YYREEE come from the germline V gene (reference sequence). After removal of 0 bases from V and 0 bases from J, the junction contained 4 bases not matched to a gene. The DNA for the CDR3 is TGTGCCAGCAGCTTGGATGGGACTAGCCGCTCCTACGAGCAGTACTTC. It specifies CASSLDGTSRSYEQYF.

The genes are TRBV27 and TRBJ2-5; weak D call: TRBD1 (5 bases). Germline V lookup: CDR1 MNHEY, CDR2 SMNVEV (reference sequence). V was clipped by 3 bases and J by 4 bases, with 18 bases between them. This CDR3 has 16 amino acids. CDR3 sequence: CASSFRAGHIGETQYF. The DNA for the CDR3 is TGTGCCAGCAGTTTCCGGGCAGGGCATATTGGAGAGACCCAGTACTTC.

The V gene is TRBV5-4, the J gene TRBJ1-1, with D uncertain. The CDR3 is 14 amino acids. Germline CDR1 SGHNT, CDR2 YYREEE (reference sequence). Trimming took 2 bases from V and 4 from J, leaving 12 bases between them. The CDR3 DNA reads as TGTGCCAGCAGCTTTGGTGGGGTGGTCACTGAAGCTTTCTTT. Its protein is CASSFGGVVTEAFF.

The CDR3 bases are TGTGCCAGCAGTTCCTCCAGCGGGGGAGCGAAGCAGTACTTC. It yields the protein CASSSSSGGAKQYF. The genes are TRBV28 and TRBJ2-7, with 8 positions matching TRBD2. V was clipped by 4 bases and J by 8 bases; unmatched bases: 10. Germline V lookup: CDR1 MDHEN, CDR2 SYDVKM. There are 14 residues in the CDR3.

The rearrangement joins TRBV29-1 to TRBJ2-1, with 11 bases that match TRBD1. The CDR3 is 14 residues long. V shed 5 bases and J 8 bases; nucleotides not matched to a gene: 8. The germline CDR1 and CDR2 sequences are SQVTM and ANQGSEA. The CDR3 DNA follows: TGCAGCGTTTCCGGGGACAGGGGGGTACATGAGCAGTTCTTC. Translated: CSVSGDRGVHEQFF.

This clone was counted between two and nine times. The CDR3 DNA reads as TGTGCCAGCAGCTCCAGCGGGAACTACGAGCAGTACTTC. It encodes CASSSSGNYEQYF. This chain links TRBV7-2 with TRBJ2-7; 7 positions agree with TRBD2. Trimming took 4 bases from V and 3 from J; bases not matched to a gene: 3. CDR3 length: 13 amino acids. Germline V gives CDR1 SGHTA, CDR2 FQGNSA.

The rearrangement links TRBV7-6 to TRBJ1-1, with D unresolved. CDR1 is SGHVS and CDR2 is FNYEAQ in the germline V gene. V gave up 6 bases and J gave up 0 bases, with 8 bases separating them. The CDR3 totals 13 residues. The CDR3 DNA is TGTGCCAGCAGTCAAACAGTGAACACTGAAGCTTTCTTT. The encoded protein is CASSQTVNTEAFF.

The chain recombines TRBV7-9 with TRBJ1-4; TRBD1 aligns across 8 bases. This CDR3 comprises 15 residues. The V gene's germline CDR1 is SEHNR and CDR2 FQNEAQ (reference sequence). V was pared by 3 bases and J by 8 bases, with 8 bases of the junction left unmatched. The DNA for the CDR3 is TGTGCCAGCAGCTTGGTGACAGGGGCTAGCGAAAAACTGTTTTTT. Residues: CASSLVTGASEKLFF.

This chain joins TRBV7-2 and TRBJ2-7, with a weak D call TRBD2 (6 bases). This CDR3 has 17 amino acids. Trimming stripped 1 base from V and 3 bases from J, with 19 bases between. Germline lookup yields CDR1 SGHTA and CDR2 FQGNSA. CDR3 nucleotides: TGTGCCAGCAGCTTAGTCGCATCCGGGCGGGGCGGCTACGAGCAGTACTTC. Protein product: CASSLVASGRGGYEQYF.

The J gene is TRBJ2-4, the V gene TRBV11-3; 9 bases line up with TRBD1. Germline CDR1 SGHNT, CDR2 YENEEA. J lost 4 bases, V lost 5 bases, and 6 bases had no gene match. The length of the CDR3 is 15 residues. In DNA form, the CDR3 reads TGTGCCAGCAGCCCAACAGGACAGGGGAAAAACATTCAGTACTTC. It codes for CASSPTGQGKNIQYF.

The chain combines TRBV29-1 with TRBJ1-1; TRBD1 agrees at 7 bases. CDR1 is SQVTM and CDR2 is ANQGSEA in the germline V gene. The CDR3 covers 13 residues. J lost 4 bases, V lost 6 bases, and 8 bases had no gene match. CDR3 DNA: TGCAGCGTAGGGACAGTAGCCGGCACTGAAGCTTTCTTT. It codes for CSVGTVAGTEAFF.